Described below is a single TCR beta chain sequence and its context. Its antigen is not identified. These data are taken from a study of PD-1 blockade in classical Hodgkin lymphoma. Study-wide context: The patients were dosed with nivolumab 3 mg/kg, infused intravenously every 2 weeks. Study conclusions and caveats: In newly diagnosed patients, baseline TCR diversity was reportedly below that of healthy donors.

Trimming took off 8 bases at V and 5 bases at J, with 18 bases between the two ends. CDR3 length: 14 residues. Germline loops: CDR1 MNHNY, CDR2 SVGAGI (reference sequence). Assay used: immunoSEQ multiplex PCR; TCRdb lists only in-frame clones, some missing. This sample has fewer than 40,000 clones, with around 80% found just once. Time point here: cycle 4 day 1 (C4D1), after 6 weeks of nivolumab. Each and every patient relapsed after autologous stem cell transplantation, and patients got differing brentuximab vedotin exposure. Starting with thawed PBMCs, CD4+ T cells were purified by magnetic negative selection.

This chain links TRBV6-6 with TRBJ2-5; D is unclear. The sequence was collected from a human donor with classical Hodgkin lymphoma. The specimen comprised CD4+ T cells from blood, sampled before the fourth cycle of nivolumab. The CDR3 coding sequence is TGTGCCAGCCTCCCAGGCAGCTCCAAGGAGACCCAGTACTTC. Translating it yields CASLPGSSKETQYF.